In this sample, the clone carrying this T cell receptor beta chain turned up a few times. Its target is not known. The data were produced by immunoSEQ multiplex PCR, yet TCRdb's version contains in-frame clones alone and is incomplete. This sample has about 20,000 clones; 82% occur once, and the top ten carry about 13%. The data belong to a study of a mutant IDH1 vaccine in newly diagnosed glioma. The overall study: Treated patients had a mean age of 40.4 years and a sex split that was roughly 60% male and roughly 38% female.

Time point defined: week 23, last vaccination. In every dose of vaccine, 300 ug of mutant IDH1 20-mer peptide was given alongside topical imiquimod. The study, taken as a whole, reports: Apparently unrelated to pseudoprogression were changes in the top peripheral T cell clonotypes.

The CDR3 runs 13 residues. The V gene's germline CDR1 is GTSNPN and CDR2 SVGIG (reference sequence). Trimming left V 0 bases short and J 3 bases short, with 8 bases between. The chain recombines TRBV30 with TRBJ1-1; D unresolved. The clonotype comes from a young man with glioma. Sequencing used PBMCs, obtained from a glioma patient whose treatment included an IDH1 peptide vaccine. The CDR3 protein is CAWSVRRDTEAFF. DNA of the CDR3: TGTGCCTGGAGTGTTCGGCGGGACACTGAAGCTTTCTTT.